This T cell receptor (beta chain) was identified in a study of shared clonotypes between healthy human individuals. Overall study context: CD8 memory received one plate per donor, CD8 naive two, CD4 memory three and CD4 naive three.

The donors were adults (healthy and HIV-negative) with no recent acute infections or vaccinations. The donors, all of them Caucasian adults, lived in Nashville, Tennessee. The length of the CDR3 is 15 residues. V trimming: 1 base; J trimming: 3 bases; junction bases outside the gene matches: 2. The germline V gene has CDR1 SGHVS and CDR2 FNYEAQ. As originally analysed: There were no quality scores in the junction-only immunoSEQ sequences, so filtering differed. Some clones are missing from TCRdb's copy, which holds only in-frame ones; the method was immunoSEQ multiplex PCR. V and J calls and clone size are given by that table; D and trimming were obtained from the DNA. This sample yields about 2.4 million clones, of which around nine tenths are seen a single time; around 0.14% belongs to the top ten.

The chain recombines TRBV7-6 with TRBJ2-3, with 9 positions matching TRBD1. The clonotype was recovered from a man aged 18 to 30 in good health. Sequencing was performed on naive CD4+ T cells sorted from blood. The subset denotes: CD45RA+ positively selected. CDR3 DNA sequence: TGTGCCAGCAGCTTAGAAGGGACAGGGACAGATACGCAGTATTTT. Protein product: CASSLEGTGTDTQYF.